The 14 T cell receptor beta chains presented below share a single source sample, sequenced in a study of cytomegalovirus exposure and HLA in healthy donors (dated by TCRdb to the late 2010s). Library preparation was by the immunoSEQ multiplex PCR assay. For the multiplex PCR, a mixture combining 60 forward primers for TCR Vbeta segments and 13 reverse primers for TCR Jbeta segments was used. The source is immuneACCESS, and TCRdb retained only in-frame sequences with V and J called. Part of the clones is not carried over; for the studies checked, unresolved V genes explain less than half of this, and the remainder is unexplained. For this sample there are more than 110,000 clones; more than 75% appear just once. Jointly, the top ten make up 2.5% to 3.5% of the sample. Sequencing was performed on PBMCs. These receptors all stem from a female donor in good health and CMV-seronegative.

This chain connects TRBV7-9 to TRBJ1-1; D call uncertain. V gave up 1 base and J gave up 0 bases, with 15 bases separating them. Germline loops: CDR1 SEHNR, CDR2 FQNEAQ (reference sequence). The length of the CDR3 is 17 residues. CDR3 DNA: TGTGCCAGCAGCTTAGATCTTCACGGGGAAATGAACACTGAAGCTTTCTTT. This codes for CASSLDLHGEMNTEAFF.

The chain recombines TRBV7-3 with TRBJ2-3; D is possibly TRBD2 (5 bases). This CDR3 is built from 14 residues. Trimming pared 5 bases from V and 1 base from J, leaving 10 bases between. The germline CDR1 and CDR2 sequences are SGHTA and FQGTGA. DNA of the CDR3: TGTGCCAGCAGCGAAGGACTCGGCACAGATACGCAGTATTTT. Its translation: CASSEGLGTDTQYF.

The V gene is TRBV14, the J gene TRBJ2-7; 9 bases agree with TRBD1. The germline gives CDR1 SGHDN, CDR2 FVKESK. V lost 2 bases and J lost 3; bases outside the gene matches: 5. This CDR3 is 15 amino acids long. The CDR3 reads CASSQWGQGGYEQYF. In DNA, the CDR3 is TGTGCCAGCAGCCAATGGGGACAGGGAGGCTACGAGCAGTACTTC.

DNA for the CDR3: TGTGCCAGCAGCGACCGGACAGGGTATCGTCAGCCCCAGCATTTT. It yields the protein CASSDRTGYRQPQHF. This rearrangement joins TRBV14 to TRBJ1-5; 8 positions agree with TRBD1. Germline CDR1 SGHDN, CDR2 FVKESK. The CDR3 contains 15 residues. V lost 5 bases to trimming and J lost 6 bases; unmatched junction nucleotides: 9.

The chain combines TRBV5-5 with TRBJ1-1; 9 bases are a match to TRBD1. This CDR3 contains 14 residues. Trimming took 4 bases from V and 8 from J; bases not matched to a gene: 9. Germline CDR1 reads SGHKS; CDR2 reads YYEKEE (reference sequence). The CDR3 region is CASSLLGTGIEAFF. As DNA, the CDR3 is TGTGCCAGCAGCCTCTTAGGGACAGGGATAGAAGCTTTCTTT.

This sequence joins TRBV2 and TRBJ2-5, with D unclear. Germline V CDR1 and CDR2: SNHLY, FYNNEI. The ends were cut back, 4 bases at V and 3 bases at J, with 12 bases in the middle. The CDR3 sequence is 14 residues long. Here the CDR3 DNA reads TGTGCCAGCAGTGCACCCAGCGTAAAAGAGACCCAGTACTTC. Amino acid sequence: CASSAPSVKETQYF.

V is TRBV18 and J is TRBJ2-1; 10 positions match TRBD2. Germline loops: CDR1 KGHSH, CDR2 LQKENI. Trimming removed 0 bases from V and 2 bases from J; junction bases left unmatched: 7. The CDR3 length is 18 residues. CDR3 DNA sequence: TGTGCCAGCTCACCACCAAGCGGGGGGGACGTAACCTACAATGAGCAGTTCTTC. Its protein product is CASSPPSGGDVTYNEQFF.

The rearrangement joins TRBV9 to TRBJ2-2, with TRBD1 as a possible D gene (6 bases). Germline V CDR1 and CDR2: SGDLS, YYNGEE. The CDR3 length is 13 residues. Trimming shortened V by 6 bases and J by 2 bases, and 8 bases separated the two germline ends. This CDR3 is CASMGQNTGELFF. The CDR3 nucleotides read TGTGCCAGCATGGGACAAAACACCGGGGAGCTGTTTTTT.

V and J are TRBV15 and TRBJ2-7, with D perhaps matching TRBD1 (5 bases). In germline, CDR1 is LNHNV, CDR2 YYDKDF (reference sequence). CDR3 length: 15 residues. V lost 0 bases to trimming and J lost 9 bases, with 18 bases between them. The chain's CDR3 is CATSRDRTSARGQYF. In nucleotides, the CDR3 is TGTGCCACCAGCAGAGATCGCACATCGGCTAGGGGGCAGTACTTC.

CDR3 nucleotides: TGTGCCAGCAGACCTGGGGGGAACCTCTACAATGAGCAGTTCTTC. This translates into CASRPGGNLYNEQFF. V and J are TRBV13 and TRBJ2-1; possibly TRBD2 for D (6 bases). V gave up 6 bases and J gave up 3 bases, with 15 bases separating them. CDR1 PRHDT and CDR2 FYEKMQ come from the germline V gene (reference sequence). This CDR3 region has 15 residues.

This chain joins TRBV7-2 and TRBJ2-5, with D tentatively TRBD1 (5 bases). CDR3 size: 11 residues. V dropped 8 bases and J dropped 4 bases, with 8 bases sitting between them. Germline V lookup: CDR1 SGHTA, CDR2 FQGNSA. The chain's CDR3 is CASRQGETQYF. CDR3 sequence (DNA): TGTGCCAGCCGCCAGGGAGAGACCCAGTACTTC.

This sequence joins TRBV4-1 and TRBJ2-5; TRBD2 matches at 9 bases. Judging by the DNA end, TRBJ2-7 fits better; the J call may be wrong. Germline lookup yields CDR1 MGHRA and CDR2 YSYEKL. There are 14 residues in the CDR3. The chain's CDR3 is CASSQVAGVYEQYF. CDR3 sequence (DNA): TGCGCCAGCAGCCAAGTAGCGGGGGTTTACGAGCAGTACTTC.

This CDR3 is CASSDPGLASPGELFF. DNA of the CDR3: TGTGCCAGCAGTGACCCGGGACTAGCATCTCCCGGGGAGCTGTTTTTT. The genes are TRBV25-1 and TRBJ2-2; 9 bases agree with TRBD2. With 3 bases clipped from V and 6 bases from J, the junction kept 8 bases outside the gene matches. The germline V gene encodes CDR1 MGHDK and CDR2 SYGVNS. This CDR3 spans 16 amino acids.

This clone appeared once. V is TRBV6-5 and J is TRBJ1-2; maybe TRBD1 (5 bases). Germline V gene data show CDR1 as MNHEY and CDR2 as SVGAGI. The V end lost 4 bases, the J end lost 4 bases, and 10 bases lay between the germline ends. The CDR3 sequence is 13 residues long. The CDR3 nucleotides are TGTGCCAGCAGTTTGGGGGGTGGCTATGGCTACACCTTC. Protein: CASSLGGGYGYTF.